This record concerns one T cell receptor beta chain sequence. 60 Vbeta and 13 Jbeta primers were used in PCR. Assay: immunoSEQ multiplex PCR; the TCRdb copy retains only in-frame clones and omits some. The sample shows 130,000 to 150,000 clones, 75% to 80% of them seen only once. The data were obtained in a study of cytomegalovirus exposure and HLA in healthy donors. After removal of 4 bases from V and 2 bases from J, the junction contained 15 bases not matched to a gene. This CDR3 is built from 18 residues. The germline CDR1 and CDR2 sequences are MGHRA and YSYEKL. This rearrangement joins TRBV4-1 to TRBJ2-5; 8 bases fit TRBD2. This TCR was sampled from a woman younger than 30 in good health and CMV-seropositive. Sequenced sample: PBMCs. CDR3 bases: TGCGCCAGCAGCCGGGGGGGTAGCGGGGCCTCAGAACAAGAGACCCAGTACTTC. Translated: CASSRGGSGASEQETQYF.